Listed below are T cell receptor beta chains from one sample, sequenced in a study of a mutant IDH1 vaccine in newly diagnosed glioma. These receptors lack a known antigen. Sequencing was performed with immunoSEQ multiplex PCR; in TCRdb, only in-frame clones are kept and a portion is missing. The data hold about 23,000 clones, with more than 70% observed a single time. This specimen consisted of PBMCs, obtained from a glioma patient whose treatment included an IDH1 peptide vaccine. The receptors come from a middle-aged man with glioma. CDR3s include the opening cysteine and the closing phenylalanine or tryptophan. D genes are given only for firm matches. The size field is filled for only some rows; it gives once, few, many or a size class.

V	D	J	size	CDR3	DNA
TRBV20-1	-	TRBJ2-1	-	CSVEGYNEQFF	TGCAGTGTTGAGGGTTACAATGAGCAGTTCTTC
TRBV11-2	-	TRBJ2-3	-	CASQRASTDTQYF	TGTGCCAGCCAGCGGGCTAGCACAGATACGCAGTATTTT
TRBV9	-	TRBJ2-3	-	CASSVASVGDTQYF	TGTGCCAGCAGCGTAGCGTCCGTGGGGGATACGCAGTATTTT
TRBV10-2	TRBD2	TRBJ2-1	-	CASSGGRLAGNNEQFF	TGCGCCAGCAGTGGGGGACGACTAGCGGGGAACAATGAGCAGTTCTTC
TRBV2	TRBD1	TRBJ2-7	-	CASTPGQGHYEQYF	TGTGCCAGCACCCCGGGACAGGGACATTACGAGCAGTACTTC
TRBV4-2	TRBD2	TRBJ2-1	-	CASSQGTSMIF	TGTGCCAGCAGCCAAGGGACTAGCATGATCTTC
TRBV7-8	TRBD1	TRBJ2-7	-	CASSLDRGVSYEQYF	TGTGCCAGCAGCTTAGACAGGGGGGTATCCTACGAGCAGTACTTC
TRBV7-2	-	TRBJ1-1	few	CASSLAGMNTEAFF	TGTGCCAGCAGCTTAGCAGGTATGAACACTGAAGCTTTCTTT
TRBV9	-	TRBJ2-7	-	CASSVYPSSYEQYF	TGTGCCAGCAGCGTATACCCGAGCTCCTACGAGCAGTACTTC
TRBV7-2	-	TRBJ1-4	few	CASSRDARGEKLFF	TGTGCCAGCAGCAGGGACGCCAGGGGTGAAAAACTGTTTTTT
TRBV18	TRBD2	TRBJ2-6	-	CASSRTSDGANVLTF	TGTGCCAGCTCACGGACTAGCGACGGGGCCAACGTCCTGACTTTC
TRBV7-9	TRBD1	TRBJ2-1	-	CASSVGQDYNEQFF	TGTGCCAGCAGCGTCGGACAGGATTACAATGAGCAGTTCTTC
TRBV9	TRBD2	TRBJ2-3	-	CASSVIASGSRAYTDTQYF	TGTGCCAGCAGCGTCATAGCTAGCGGGAGTCGGGCTTACACAGATACGCAGTATTTT
TRBV7-9	-	TRBJ1-2	once	CASSPGGDYGYTF	TGTGCCAGCAGCCCCGGAGGTGACTATGGCTACACCTTC
TRBV29-1	-	TRBJ2-7	-	CSVEGDFSYEQYF	TGCAGCGTTGAAGGGGACTTTTCCTACGAGCAGTACTTC
TRBV7-8	-	TRBJ2-6	-	CASSLVLGSGANVLTF	TGTGCCAGCAGCTTAGTTTTAGGGTCTGGGGCCAACGTCCTGACTTTC
TRBV5-1	-	TRBJ1-5	-	CASSLWPNQPQHF	TGCGCCAGCAGCTTGTGGCCAAATCAGCCCCAGCATTTT
TRBV19	-	TRBJ1-5	-	CASIGQALMTQHF	TGTGCCAGTATAGGGCAGGCCTTGATGACCCAGCATTTT
TRBV27	-	TRBJ2-3	once	CASSRQPNTDTQYF	TGTGCCAGCAGTCGCCAGCCCAACACAGATACGCAGTATTTT
TRBV7-9	-	TRBJ2-7	-	CASSPTSHLPDEQYF	TGTGCCAGCAGTCCGACTAGTCACCTCCCGGACGAGCAGTACTTC
TRBV6-1	-	TRBJ2-1	-	CASFRTANNEQFF	TGTGCCAGCTTTAGAACGGCAAACAATGAGCAGTTCTTC
TRBV23-1	-	TRBJ1-5	-	CAPPEEGFNQPQHF	TGCGCCCCGCCGGAGGAGGGTTTTAATCAGCCCCAGCATTTT
TRBV7-9	-	TRBJ2-1	-	CASSFRGMGNEQFF	TGTGCCAGCAGCTTTCGAGGGATGGGAAATGAGCAGTTCTTC
TRBV7-9	TRBD1	TRBJ2-5	-	CASSRGAGGWETQYF	TGTGCCAGCAGCCGTGGGGCAGGGGGCTGGGAGACCCAGTACTTC
TRBV15	TRBD1	TRBJ1-1	once	CATSSRDRVAEAFF	TGTGCCACCAGCAGCCGGGACAGGGTCGCTGAAGCTTTCTTT
TRBV29-1	-	TRBJ2-5	-	CSALGAASQETQYF	TGCAGCGCCCTGGGAGCTGCGTCCCAAGAGACCCAGTACTTC
TRBV4-2	-	TRBJ2-7	-	CASSPARGTYEQYF	TGTGCCAGCAGCCCCGCTAGAGGTACCTACGAGCAGTACTTC
TRBV29-1	-	TRBJ1-1	few	CSVEDFGPGSVSAFF	TGCAGCGTTGAAGATTTCGGCCCAGGGTCGGTGTCGGCTTTCTTT